This T cell receptor (beta chain) came from a study of T cells after yellow fever vaccination. Study details: Fractions containing few cells were prepared with SMART-Seq v4 Ultra Low Input. Notes on the study in general: The secondary response showed a weaker magnitude and a faster peak, day 5 versus 15. High-abundance clonotypes from the bulk population could contaminate FACS-sorted repertoires. Clonotypes shared by both compartments, CD4 and CD8, made up a small share.

Germline values: CDR1 SGHAT, CDR2 FQNNGV. With 5 bases clipped from V and 1 base from J, the junction kept 14 bases outside the gene matches. CDR3 length equals 18 residues. A single record per CDR3 protein comes from TCRdb applying MiXCR to the 5' RACE reads. This sample has fewer than 450,000 distinct CDR3 sequences, with 7% to 10% found just once. With respect to this clonotype: Its antigen is unknown.

The chain joins TRBV11-2 to TRBJ1-2, with TRBD1 matching 9 bases. The material was PBMCs, obtained about 49 days after the first yellow fever vaccination. The receptor comes from a man aged 18 to 29 who received the YFV17D yellow fever vaccine. The chain's CDR3 is CASSRPRTGDLDNYGYTF. CDR3 in DNA: TGTGCCAGCAGCCGACCGAGGACAGGGGACCTAGATAACTATGGCTACACCTTC.